These T cell receptor beta chains were read from a single sample in a study of blood T cell repertoires in COVID-19. TCRdb's copy holds only in-frame clones and misses some; the assay was immunoSEQ multiplex PCR. The table records 110,000 to 150,000 clones, roughly 80% of them present only once. Sequenced sample: peripheral blood. The receptors originated from an elderly woman with acute or convalescent COVID-19. The CDR3 runs from the conserved cysteine through the conserved F or W. The order of the fields is clone size, V gene, D gene, J gene, CDR3 DNA, CDR3 protein. D genes are given only for firm matches. Clone size is stated in some rows and not others, as once, few, many or a class when expanded.

clone_size: -
v_call: TRBV9
d_call: TRBD2
j_call: TRBJ2-5
cdr3_nt: TGTGCCAGCAGCTCGACTAGCGGGGGGCAAGAGACCCAGTACTTC
cdr3_aa: CASSSTSGGQETQYF

clone_size: -
v_call: TRBV6-6
d_call: -
j_call: TRBJ2-4
cdr3_nt: TGTGCCAGCAGTTACTCAGGGGGAAACATTCAGTACTTC
cdr3_aa: CASSYSGGNIQYF

clone_size: -
v_call: TRBV6-1
d_call: TRBD1
j_call: TRBJ1-6
cdr3_nt: TGTGCCAGCAGTGCCATCGAGCCGGGACAGGGAACACCCCTCCACTTT
cdr3_aa: CASSAIEPGQGTPLHF

clone_size: -
v_call: TRBV27
d_call: TRBD1
j_call: TRBJ2-7
cdr3_nt: TGTGCCAGCAGTTTATCGAAGGTCCGGGACAGGGGGTACGAGCAGTACTTC
cdr3_aa: CASSLSKVRDRGYEQYF

clone_size: -
v_call: TRBV7-2
d_call: -
j_call: TRBJ2-7
cdr3_nt: TGTGCCAGCAGCTCTGGAGTGGTACCCTACGAGCAGTACTTC
cdr3_aa: CASSSGVVPYEQYF

clone_size: few
v_call: TRBV5-1
d_call: -
j_call: TRBJ2-7
cdr3_nt: TGCGCCAGCAGCTCGGACCCGGGACACCACTCCTACTTC
cdr3_aa: CASSSDPGHHSYF

clone_size: few
v_call: TRBV28
d_call: TRBD1
j_call: TRBJ1-5
cdr3_nt: TGTGCCAGCAGTTTTGGGGACAGGAGCAATCAGCCCCAGCATTTT
cdr3_aa: CASSFGDRSNQPQHF

clone_size: -
v_call: TRBV28
d_call: TRBD1
j_call: TRBJ1-2
cdr3_nt: TGTGCCAGCAGTTTGGGACAGGGGGACTATGGCTACACCTTC
cdr3_aa: CASSLGQGDYGYTF

clone_size: -
v_call: TRBV5-6
d_call: -
j_call: TRBJ1-3
cdr3_nt: TGTGCCAGCAGCTTGCCAGGGTCTGGAAACACCATATATTTT
cdr3_aa: CASSLPGSGNTIYF

clone_size: -
v_call: TRBV28
d_call: TRBD1
j_call: TRBJ2-7
cdr3_nt: TGTGCCAGCAGTTTCCCTCGACAGGGGGCTTTTCATCTTCCCTACGAGCAGTACTTC
cdr3_aa: CASSFPRQGAFHLPYEQYF

clone_size: -
v_call: TRBV7-8
d_call: TRBD2
j_call: TRBJ2-3
cdr3_nt: TGTGCCAGCAGCCCCCCGGGACTAGGACGGGCAGATACGCAGTATTTT
cdr3_aa: CASSPPGLGRADTQYF

clone_size: -
v_call: TRBV18
d_call: TRBD2
j_call: TRBJ2-1
cdr3_nt: TGTGCCAGCTCACCCCCTTTTGCGGGAGGCAATGAGCAGTTCTTC
cdr3_aa: CASSPPFAGGNEQFF

clone_size: -
v_call: TRBV27
d_call: TRBD1
j_call: TRBJ1-6
cdr3_nt: TGTGCCAGCAGTCCTACCCCAGGGGGCCCTAATAATTCACCCCTCCACTTT
cdr3_aa: CASSPTPGGPNNSPLHF

clone_size: -
v_call: TRBV3-1/TRBV3-2
d_call: -
j_call: TRBJ2-6
cdr3_nt: TGTGCCAGCAGCTGGTACCGGGGGGCCAACGTCCTGACTTTC
cdr3_aa: CASSWYRGANVLTF

clone_size: -
v_call: TRBV5-1
d_call: -
j_call: TRBJ1-1
cdr3_nt: TGCGCCAGCAGCTTGGGGCAGGACGGGGCTGAAGCTTTCTTT
cdr3_aa: CASSLGQDGAEAFF

clone_size: -
v_call: TRBV7-2
d_call: TRBD1
j_call: TRBJ1-2
cdr3_nt: TGTGCCAGCAGCTTGAGACAGGGCAATGGCTACACCTTC
cdr3_aa: CASSLRQGNGYTF

clone_size: -
v_call: TRBV5-1
d_call: -
j_call: TRBJ2-7
cdr3_nt: TGCGCCAGCAGCTTACGGGGACTCTACGAGCAGTACTTC
cdr3_aa: CASSLRGLYEQYF

clone_size: few
v_call: TRBV28
d_call: TRBD2
j_call: TRBJ2-1
cdr3_nt: TGTGCCAGCAGTTTTAGGAGCGGGAGGGAGGGTGAGCAGTTCTTC
cdr3_aa: CASSFRSGREGEQFF

clone_size: -
v_call: TRBV2
d_call: -
j_call: TRBJ1-4
cdr3_nt: TGTGCCAGCAGTGCCGTCAGGCGAGGGGGTAATGAAAAACTGTTTTTT
cdr3_aa: CASSAVRRGGNEKLFF

clone_size: -
v_call: TRBV5-1
d_call: -
j_call: TRBJ1-3
cdr3_nt: TGCGCCAGCGCCACAGATTCTGGAAACACCATATATTTT
cdr3_aa: CASATDSGNTIYF

clone_size: -
v_call: TRBV15
d_call: -
j_call: TRBJ1-2
cdr3_nt: TGTGCCACCAGCAGGAACTCCCCCCCAGGGGCGGATGGCTACACCTTC
cdr3_aa: CATSRNSPPGADGYTF

clone_size: -
v_call: TRBV19
d_call: -
j_call: TRBJ2-3
cdr3_nt: TGTGCCAGTAGTATAGATTCTTCCGGGGTTGTGAGAGATACGCAGTATTTT
cdr3_aa: CASSIDSSGVVRDTQYF

clone_size: few
v_call: TRBV10-3
d_call: TRBD1
j_call: TRBJ1-2
cdr3_nt: TGTGCCATCAGTGAGAAGGAGGGGGCGAATGGCTACACCTTC
cdr3_aa: CAISEKEGANGYTF

clone_size: -
v_call: TRBV20-1
d_call: -
j_call: TRBJ2-1
cdr3_nt: TGCAGTGCCACGGCGGACAATGAGCAGTTCTTC
cdr3_aa: CSATADNEQFF

clone_size: -
v_call: TRBV10-3
d_call: -
j_call: TRBJ1-4
cdr3_nt: TGTGCCATCTCAGAAGGGGCAGGGACTAATGAAAAACTGTTTTTT
cdr3_aa: CAISEGAGTNEKLFF

clone_size: -
v_call: TRBV18
d_call: TRBD2
j_call: TRBJ2-1
cdr3_nt: TGTGCCAGCTACAAGGATGGCGGGAGTCCCTACAATGAGCAGTTCTTC
cdr3_aa: CASYKDGGSPYNEQFF

clone_size: -
v_call: TRBV5-1
d_call: TRBD2
j_call: TRBJ2-6
cdr3_nt: TGCGCCAGCAGCTTCACTAGCGGGACCCACTCTGGGGCCAACGTCCTGACTTTC
cdr3_aa: CASSFTSGTHSGANVLTF

clone_size: -
v_call: TRBV2
d_call: TRBD2
j_call: TRBJ2-1
cdr3_nt: TGTGCCAGCAGCCTCCCTGGGCTAGCGGGCCGACGGGCCTACAATGAGCAGTTCTTC
cdr3_aa: CASSLPGLAGRRAYNEQFF

clone_size: few
v_call: TRBV14
d_call: -
j_call: TRBJ1-1
cdr3_nt: TGTGCCAGCAGCCACGAAGACAGGACCTATACCATCTCAAACACTGAAGCTTTCTTT
cdr3_aa: CASSHEDRTYTISNTEAFF

clone_size: once
v_call: TRBV28
d_call: TRBD1
j_call: TRBJ1-2
cdr3_nt: TGTGCCAGCAAATCCCATGCACAGGGGTTTGGCTACACCTTC
cdr3_aa: CASKSHAQGFGYTF

clone_size: -
v_call: TRBV28
d_call: -
j_call: TRBJ1-3
cdr3_nt: TGTGCCAGCAGTTTATTGCAGGAAGGAAGAAACACCATATATTTT
cdr3_aa: CASSLLQEGRNTIYF

clone_size: -
v_call: TRBV7-9
d_call: TRBD2
j_call: TRBJ2-5
cdr3_nt: TGTGCCAGCAGCTTCTCGGGACTAGCGGGAGAGACCCAGTACTTC
cdr3_aa: CASSFSGLAGETQYF

clone_size: -
v_call: TRBV28
d_call: -
j_call: TRBJ2-7
cdr3_nt: TGTGCCAGCAGTTTATGGATTGGTGGGGGCGACGGACAGCAGTACTTC
cdr3_aa: CASSLWIGGGDGQQYF

clone_size: -
v_call: TRBV27
d_call: -
j_call: TRBJ1-2
cdr3_nt: TGTGCCAGCAGTGGGCAGATTAACTATGGCTACACCTTC
cdr3_aa: CASSGQINYGYTF

clone_size: -
v_call: TRBV11-1
d_call: TRBD2
j_call: TRBJ2-7
cdr3_nt: TGTGCCAGCAGCTTAGGCCGGGCTAGCGGGAGAGGCGAGCAGTACTTC
cdr3_aa: CASSLGRASGRGEQYF

clone_size: -
v_call: TRBV18
d_call: TRBD1
j_call: TRBJ1-4
cdr3_nt: TGTGCCAGCTCACCGCAGCCGGGACAGAGTAATGAAAAACTGTTTTTT
cdr3_aa: CASSPQPGQSNEKLFF

clone_size: -
v_call: TRBV7-9
d_call: -
j_call: TRBJ1-6
cdr3_nt: TGTGCCAGCACCGGGGAGGCGAGCTCCTATAATTCACCCCTCCACTTT
cdr3_aa: CASTGEASSYNSPLHF

clone_size: -
v_call: TRBV19
d_call: -
j_call: TRBJ1-2
cdr3_nt: TGTGCCAGTAGAGAACAGTACTATGGCTACACCTTC
cdr3_aa: CASREQYYGYTF